The rows below give T cell receptor beta chains drawn from one sample of a study of T-cell reconstitution after alpha-beta-depleted transplantation in children. MiXCR was run by TCRdb on the PCR reads, yielding one entry per CDR3 protein. The sample includes approximately 210,000 distinct CDR3 sequences, 17% of them seen just once. Sequences were derived from PBMCs, mostly from graft donor cells, sampled 360 days after TCRalphabeta/CD19-depleted stem cell transplant. All receptors come from a male patient between 2 and 15 years old who had a stem cell transplant for acute lymphoblastic leukemia, so the T cells may come from the graft donor. Both conserved end residues are part of each CDR3. Fields, in order: D gene, V gene, J gene, clone size, CDR3 protein, CDR3 DNA. A D gene is named only where the DNA matches it firmly. Expanded clones are given a class, and other clones once, few, many or no size at all.

d_call: .; v_call: TRBV11-2; j_call: TRBJ1-1; clone_size: few; cdr3_aa: CASSLATGRTEAFF; cdr3_nt: TGTGCCAGCAGCTTAGCCACTGGTCGGACTGAAGCTTTCTTT
d_call: .; v_call: TRBV6-2/TRBV6-3; j_call: TRBJ2-1; clone_size: .; cdr3_aa: CASSYLLSSEQFF; cdr3_nt: TGTGCCAGCAGTTACCTGCTGTCTAGTGAGCAGTTCTTC
d_call: TRBD2; v_call: TRBV24-1; j_call: TRBJ2-3; clone_size: .; cdr3_aa: CATMGGDTQYF; cdr3_nt: TGTGCCACCATGGGGGGGGATACGCAGTATTTT
d_call: .; v_call: TRBV6-1; j_call: TRBJ1-5; clone_size: .; cdr3_aa: CASSPQRGIGNQPQHF; cdr3_nt: TGTGCCAGCAGTCCTCAGAGGGGGATTGGCAATCAGCCCCAGCATTTT
d_call: TRBD1; v_call: TRBV20-1; j_call: TRBJ1-1; clone_size: .; cdr3_aa: CCARPLKGQGRNTEAFF; cdr3_nt: TGCTGTGCTCGCCCACTGAAGGGACAGGGCCGGAACACTGAAGCTTTCTTT
d_call: TRBD1; v_call: TRBV7-8; j_call: TRBJ2-7; clone_size: .; cdr3_aa: CASSPRDRPPYEQYF; cdr3_nt: TGTGCCAGCAGCCCCCGGGACAGGCCCCCCTACGAGCAGTACTTC
d_call: .; v_call: TRBV2; j_call: TRBJ1-2; clone_size: many; cdr3_aa: CASSPRYGYTF; cdr3_nt: TGTGCCAGCAGTCCAAGATATGGCTACACCTTC
d_call: TRBD2; v_call: TRBV19; j_call: TRBJ2-1; clone_size: many; cdr3_aa: CASRPIAGGINEQFF; cdr3_nt: TGTGCCAGCAGACCAATAGCGGGGGGGATCAATGAGCAGTTCTTC
d_call: TRBD2; v_call: TRBV29-1; j_call: TRBJ2-3; clone_size: few; cdr3_aa: CSATPGLAGGRTDTQYF; cdr3_nt: TGCAGCGCCACACCGGGACTAGCGGGGGGACGCACAGATACGCAGTATTTT
d_call: .; v_call: TRBV2; j_call: TRBJ2-1; clone_size: few; cdr3_aa: CASSEGAWEQFF; cdr3_nt: TGTGCCAGCAGTGAGGGGGCGTGGGAGCAGTTCTTC
d_call: .; v_call: TRBV20-1; j_call: TRBJ2-3; clone_size: .; cdr3_aa: CSASPRVSDTQYF; cdr3_nt: TGCAGTGCCTCGCCTAGGGTATCAGATACGCAGTATTTT
d_call: .; v_call: TRBV12-3/TRBV12-4; j_call: TRBJ1-5; clone_size: few; cdr3_aa: CASSLNRVFHQPQHF; cdr3_nt: TGTGCCAGCAGTCTAAACAGGGTTTTTCATCAGCCCCAGCATTTT
d_call: .; v_call: TRBV29-1; j_call: TRBJ2-1; clone_size: .; cdr3_aa: CSVVWGATNEQFF; cdr3_nt: TGCAGCGTTGTCTGGGGGGCTACGAATGAGCAGTTCTTC
d_call: .; v_call: TRBV6-1; j_call: TRBJ1-3; clone_size: few; cdr3_aa: CASSRGGHSGNTIYF; cdr3_nt: TGTGCCAGCAGCCGAGGTGGGCACTCTGGAAACACCATATATTTT
d_call: TRBD2; v_call: TRBV4-2; j_call: TRBJ2-7; clone_size: .; cdr3_aa: CASSPSGSAPGYEQYF; cdr3_nt: TGTGCCAGCAGCCCTAGCGGGAGCGCCCCCGGGTACGAGCAGTACTTC
d_call: .; v_call: TRBV7-2; j_call: TRBJ2-5; clone_size: .; cdr3_aa: CASSFDTRETQYF; cdr3_nt: TGTGCCAGCAGCTTCGATACTCGGGAGACCCAGTACTTC
d_call: .; v_call: TRBV5-1; j_call: TRBJ2-2; clone_size: few; cdr3_aa: CASSSLAPTGELFF; cdr3_nt: TGCGCCAGCAGCTCGCTAGCCCCCACCGGGGAGCTGTTTTTT
d_call: .; v_call: TRBV5-4; j_call: TRBJ1-5; clone_size: few; cdr3_aa: CASSLESNQPQHF; cdr3_nt: TGTGCCAGCAGCTTGGAGAGCAATCAGCCCCAGCATTTT
d_call: TRBD1; v_call: TRBV5-1; j_call: TRBJ2-7; clone_size: .; cdr3_aa: CASSPRLLGQVSLEQYF; cdr3_nt: TGCGCCAGCAGCCCCCGGCTCCTGGGACAGGTATCTCTCGAGCAGTACTTC
d_call: .; v_call: TRBV7-8; j_call: TRBJ2-5; clone_size: few; cdr3_aa: CASNRLETQYF; cdr3_nt: TGTGCCAGCAACCGACTGGAGACCCAGTACTTC
d_call: .; v_call: TRBV21-1; j_call: TRBJ2-3; clone_size: few; cdr3_aa: CASSKDEFPTDTQYF; cdr3_nt: TGTGCCAGCAGCAAGGATGAATTCCCCACAGATACGCAGTATTTT
d_call: TRBD1; v_call: TRBV14; j_call: TRBJ2-7; clone_size: few; cdr3_aa: CASSQERDRHPTGGREQYF; cdr3_nt: TGTGCCAGCAGCCAAGAAAGGGACAGGCACCCCACAGGGGGAAGGGAGCAGTACTTC
d_call: TRBD1; v_call: TRBV20-1; j_call: TRBJ2-7; clone_size: once; cdr3_aa: CSARRDSSSYEQYF; cdr3_nt: TGCAGTGCTAGGAGGGACAGCTCGAGTTACGAGCAGTACTTC
d_call: .; v_call: TRBV10-2; j_call: TRBJ2-2; clone_size: .; cdr3_aa: CASISTGWGSTGELFF; cdr3_nt: TGCGCCAGCATTTCGACGGGGTGGGGCTCTACCGGGGAGCTGTTTTTT
d_call: TRBD2; v_call: TRBV5-1; j_call: TRBJ2-5; clone_size: .; cdr3_aa: CASSQSVTGAGAEEETQYF; cdr3_nt: TGCGCCAGCAGCCAATCCGTTACGGGAGCGGGGGCCGAGGAAGAGACCCAGTACTTC
d_call: .; v_call: TRBV5-1; j_call: TRBJ1-5; clone_size: many; cdr3_aa: CASSLDGNGNQPQHF; cdr3_nt: TGCGCCAGCAGCCTTGATGGAAACGGTAATCAGCCCCAGCATTTT
d_call: .; v_call: TRBV30; j_call: TRBJ1-1; clone_size: .; cdr3_aa: CAWSTYGRSSTEAFF; cdr3_nt: TGTGCCTGGAGTACATACGGACGGAGCTCCACTGAAGCTTTCTTT
d_call: TRBD2; v_call: TRBV7-2; j_call: TRBJ2-1; clone_size: few; cdr3_aa: CASSLVRGGSPNEQFF; cdr3_nt: TGTGCCAGCAGCTTAGTGCGGGGGGGTTCCCCCAATGAGCAGTTCTTC
d_call: TRBD1; v_call: TRBV4-3; j_call: TRBJ2-7; clone_size: few; cdr3_aa: CASSQVQGAEQYF; cdr3_nt: TGCGCCAGCAGCCAAGTCCAGGGGGCCGAGCAGTACTTC
d_call: .; v_call: TRBV12-3/TRBV12-4; j_call: TRBJ1-2; clone_size: few; cdr3_aa: CASNPGVHDGYTF; cdr3_nt: TGTGCCAGCAACCCCGGGGTTCATGACGGCTACACCTTC
d_call: .; v_call: TRBV5-5; j_call: TRBJ2-7; clone_size: few; cdr3_aa: CASSPDSTLSYEQYF; cdr3_nt: TGTGCCAGCAGCCCAGACAGCACCCTCTCCTACGAGCAGTACTTC
d_call: .; v_call: TRBV18; j_call: TRBJ1-3; clone_size: .; cdr3_aa: CASSPQGGRDTIYF; cdr3_nt: TGTGCCAGCTCACCACAAGGGGGTAGAGACACCATATATTTT
d_call: .; v_call: TRBV20-1; j_call: TRBJ1-2; clone_size: few; cdr3_aa: CSARGTNYGYTF; cdr3_nt: TGCAGTGCTAGAGGGACAAACTATGGCTACACCTTC
d_call: TRBD1; v_call: TRBV5-1; j_call: TRBJ1-3; clone_size: .; cdr3_aa: CASSLGLGQGSSGNTIYF; cdr3_nt: TGCGCCAGCAGCTTGGGATTGGGACAGGGAAGCTCTGGAAACACCATATATTTT
d_call: .; v_call: TRBV10-3; j_call: TRBJ1-1; clone_size: .; cdr3_aa: CAITRTADTEAFF; cdr3_nt: TGTGCCATCACCAGGACGGCGGACACTGAAGCTTTCTTT
d_call: .; v_call: TRBV6-5; j_call: TRBJ2-5; clone_size: .; cdr3_aa: CASSYGTGPQETQYF; cdr3_nt: TGTGCCAGCAGTTACGGTACAGGACCCCAAGAGACCCAGTACTTC
d_call: TRBD1; v_call: TRBV7-9; j_call: TRBJ1-4; clone_size: few; cdr3_aa: CASSLRGTGGEKLFF; cdr3_nt: TGTGCCAGCAGCTTAAGAGGGACAGGGGGCGAAAAACTGTTTTTT
d_call: TRBD1; v_call: TRBV20-1; j_call: TRBJ2-7; clone_size: .; cdr3_aa: CSARKTGTGLGYEQYF; cdr3_nt: TGCAGTGCTAGAAAGACAGGGACCGGTTTGGGGTACGAGCAGTACTTC
d_call: .; v_call: TRBV6-5; j_call: TRBJ2-3; clone_size: few; cdr3_aa: CASSFGGAQGPDTQYF; cdr3_nt: TGTGCCAGCAGTTTCGGAGGGGCCCAGGGCCCAGATACGCAGTATTTT
d_call: .; v_call: TRBV7-9; j_call: TRBJ1-2; clone_size: once; cdr3_aa: CASSLAGQNYGYTF; cdr3_nt: TGTGCCAGCAGCTTAGCGGGACAAAACTATGGCTACACCTTC
d_call: .; v_call: TRBV4-3; j_call: TRBJ1-1; clone_size: few; cdr3_aa: CASSQDESTEAFF; cdr3_nt: TGCGCCAGCAGCCAAGATGAGAGCACTGAAGCTTTCTTT
d_call: TRBD2; v_call: TRBV3-1; j_call: TRBJ2-7; clone_size: .; cdr3_aa: CASSQWGGGAVQYF; cdr3_nt: TGTGCCAGCAGCCAATGGGGCGGGGGGGCCGTGCAGTACTTC
d_call: .; v_call: TRBV12-3/TRBV12-4; j_call: TRBJ1-5; clone_size: few; cdr3_aa: CASSFNDQPQHF; cdr3_nt: TGTGCCAGCAGTTTTAATGATCAGCCCCAGCATTTT
d_call: TRBD1; v_call: TRBV4-3; j_call: TRBJ2-7; clone_size: few; cdr3_aa: CASSQSGTGVYEQYF; cdr3_nt: TGCGCCAGCAGCCAATCCGGGACAGGGGTCTACGAGCAGTACTTC
d_call: .; v_call: TRBV12-3/TRBV12-4; j_call: TRBJ2-5; clone_size: few; cdr3_aa: CASSSGVLPQETQYF; cdr3_nt: TGTGCCAGCAGTTCGGGAGTCCTCCCCCAAGAGACCCAGTACTTC
d_call: TRBD2; v_call: TRBV7-2; j_call: TRBJ2-5; clone_size: .; cdr3_aa: CASSLLAGEEETQYF; cdr3_nt: TGTGCCAGCAGCTTACTAGCGGGGGAAGAAGAGACCCAGTACTTC
d_call: .; v_call: TRBV4-2; j_call: TRBJ2-1; clone_size: few; cdr3_aa: CASSQDRASPNNEQFF; cdr3_nt: TGTGCCAGCAGCCAAGATAGAGCTAGCCCTAACAATGAGCAGTTCTTC
d_call: .; v_call: TRBV29-1; j_call: TRBJ2-7; clone_size: few; cdr3_aa: CSVMGRDEQYF; cdr3_nt: TGCAGCGTGATGGGGCGCGACGAGCAGTACTTC
d_call: .; v_call: TRBV20-1; j_call: TRBJ2-1; clone_size: few; cdr3_aa: CSAKRGVDNEQFF; cdr3_nt: TGCAGTGCTAAAAGAGGCGTAGACAATGAGCAGTTCTTC
d_call: .; v_call: TRBV5-1; j_call: TRBJ2-1; clone_size: .; cdr3_aa: CASAWGGQDTEQFF; cdr3_nt: TGCGCCAGCGCATGGGGGGGACAGGATACTGAGCAGTTCTTC
d_call: .; v_call: TRBV20-1; j_call: TRBJ2-7; clone_size: .; cdr3_aa: CSATGLYEQYF; cdr3_nt: TGCAGTGCTACAGGGCTCTACGAGCAGTACTTC
d_call: .; v_call: TRBV11-2; j_call: TRBJ1-1; clone_size: few; cdr3_aa: CASSSYRADTEAFF; cdr3_nt: TGTGCCAGCAGCTCCTACAGGGCTGACACTGAAGCTTTCTTT
d_call: .; v_call: TRBV29-1; j_call: TRBJ2-3; clone_size: .; cdr3_aa: CSAVGYRGTDTQYF; cdr3_nt: TGCAGCGCCGTCGGGTATCGTGGCACAGATACGCAGTATTTT
d_call: .; v_call: TRBV6-1; j_call: TRBJ1-6; clone_size: few; cdr3_aa: CASSPRTGSTLNSPLHF; cdr3_nt: TGTGCCAGCAGTCCCCGAACCGGCAGCACCCTTAATTCACCCCTCCACTTT